This T cell receptor (beta chain) was captured in a study of blood T cell repertoires in COVID-19. About the research overall: In each case, the material was cDNA or gDNA derived from T cells, B-cell-depleted T cells, or PBMCs.

This table comes from immunoSEQ multiplex PCR, and its TCRdb copy is limited to in-frame clones, with some not included. The sample holds about 190,000 clones, approximately 80% seen once. The germline gives CDR1 SGHAT, CDR2 FQNNGV. This CDR3 contains 15 residues. Trimming removed 1 base at V and 1 base at J, with 10 bases between. The chain has TRBV11-2 and TRBJ1-1; TRBD1 is a possible D gene (5 bases). The source of this sequence is a human donor in a cohort sampled during active COVID-19. What was sequenced was peripheral blood. CDR3 DNA: TGTGCCAGCAGCTTAGCGCCGGGGGGGAACACTGAAGCTTTCTTT. This sequence encodes CASSLAPGGNTEAFF.